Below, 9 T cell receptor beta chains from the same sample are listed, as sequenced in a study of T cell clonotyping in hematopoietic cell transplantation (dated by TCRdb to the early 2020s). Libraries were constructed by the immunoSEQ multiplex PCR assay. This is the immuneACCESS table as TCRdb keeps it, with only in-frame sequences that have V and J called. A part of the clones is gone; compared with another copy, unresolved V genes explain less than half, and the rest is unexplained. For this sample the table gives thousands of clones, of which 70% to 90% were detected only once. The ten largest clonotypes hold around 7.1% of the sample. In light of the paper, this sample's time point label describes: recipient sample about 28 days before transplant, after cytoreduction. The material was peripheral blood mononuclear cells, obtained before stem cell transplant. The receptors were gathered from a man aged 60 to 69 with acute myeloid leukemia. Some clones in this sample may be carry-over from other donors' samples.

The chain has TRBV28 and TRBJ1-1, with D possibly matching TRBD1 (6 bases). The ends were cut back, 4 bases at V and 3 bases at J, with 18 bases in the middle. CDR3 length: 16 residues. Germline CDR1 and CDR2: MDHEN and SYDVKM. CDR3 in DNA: TGTGCCAGCAGTTCCCGTGTAGGGGGTCTCGACACTGAAGCTTTCTTT. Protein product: CASSSRVGGLDTEAFF.

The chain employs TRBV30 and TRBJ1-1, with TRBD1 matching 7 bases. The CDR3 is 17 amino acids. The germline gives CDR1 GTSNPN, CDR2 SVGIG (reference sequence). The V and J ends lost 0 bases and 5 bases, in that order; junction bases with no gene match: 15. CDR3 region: CAWSVDLNRGSWTEAFF. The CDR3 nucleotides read TGTGCCTGGAGTGTTGACCTAAACAGGGGAAGTTGGACTGAAGCTTTCTTT.

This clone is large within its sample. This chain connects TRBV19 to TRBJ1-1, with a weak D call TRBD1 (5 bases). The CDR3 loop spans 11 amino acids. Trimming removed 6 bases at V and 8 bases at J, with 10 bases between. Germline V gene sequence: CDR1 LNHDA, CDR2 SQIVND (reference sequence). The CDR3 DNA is TGTGCCAGTAGGATTGGGGGGGAAGCTTTCTTT. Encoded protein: CASRIGGEAFF.

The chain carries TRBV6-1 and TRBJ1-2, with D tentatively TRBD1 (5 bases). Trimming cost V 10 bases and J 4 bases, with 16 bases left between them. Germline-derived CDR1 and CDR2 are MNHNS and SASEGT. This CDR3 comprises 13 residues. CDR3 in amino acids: CAIREGTSYGYTF. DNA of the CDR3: TGTGCCATCAGGGAGGGGACGTCCTATGGCTACACCTTC.

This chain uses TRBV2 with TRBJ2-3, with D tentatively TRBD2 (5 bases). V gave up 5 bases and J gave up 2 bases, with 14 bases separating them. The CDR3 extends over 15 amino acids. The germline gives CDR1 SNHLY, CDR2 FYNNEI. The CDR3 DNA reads TGTGCCAGCAGTCGGACTGTGGCCATCACAGATACGCAGTATTTT. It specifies CASSRTVAITDTQYF.

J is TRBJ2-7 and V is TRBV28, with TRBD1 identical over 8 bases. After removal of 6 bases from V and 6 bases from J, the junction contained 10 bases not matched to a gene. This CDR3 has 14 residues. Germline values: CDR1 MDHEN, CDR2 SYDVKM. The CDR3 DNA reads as TGTGCCAGCAGCAGGGACAGGCCAACTCCCGAGCAGTACTTC. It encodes CASSRDRPTPEQYF. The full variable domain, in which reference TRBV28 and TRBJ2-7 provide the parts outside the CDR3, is DVKVTQSSRYLVKRTGEKVFLECVQDMDHENMFWYRQDPGLGLRLIYFSYDVKMKEKGDIPEGYSVSREKKERFSLILESASTNQTSMYLCASSRDRPTPEQYFGPGTRLTVT.

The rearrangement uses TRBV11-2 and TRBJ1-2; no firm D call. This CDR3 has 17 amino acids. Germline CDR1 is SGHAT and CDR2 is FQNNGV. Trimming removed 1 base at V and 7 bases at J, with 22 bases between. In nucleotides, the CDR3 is TGTGCCAGCAGCTTAGTCGGAGGTGGCCTGGTGATGCCTGGCTACACCTTC. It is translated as CASSLVGGGLVMPGYTF. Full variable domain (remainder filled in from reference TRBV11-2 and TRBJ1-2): EAGVAQSPRYKIIEKRQSVAFWCNPISGHATLYWYQQILGQGPKLLIQFQNNGVVDDSQLPKDRFSAERLKGVDSTLKIQPAKLEDSAVYLCASSLVGGGLVMPGYTFGSGTRLTVV.

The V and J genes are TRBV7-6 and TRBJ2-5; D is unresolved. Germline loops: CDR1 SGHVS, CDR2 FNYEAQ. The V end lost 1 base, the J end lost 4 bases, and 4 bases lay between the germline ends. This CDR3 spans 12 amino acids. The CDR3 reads CASSLGRETQYF. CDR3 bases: TGTGCCAGCAGCTTAGGACGAGAGACCCAGTACTTC.

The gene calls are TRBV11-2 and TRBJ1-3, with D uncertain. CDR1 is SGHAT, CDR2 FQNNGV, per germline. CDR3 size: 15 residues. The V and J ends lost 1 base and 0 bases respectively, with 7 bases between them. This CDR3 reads CASSLVAVSGNTIYF. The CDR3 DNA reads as TGTGCCAGCAGCTTAGTGGCAGTCTCTGGAAACACCATATATTTT. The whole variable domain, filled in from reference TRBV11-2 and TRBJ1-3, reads EAGVAQSPRYKIIEKRQSVAFWCNPISGHATLYWYQQILGQGPKLLIQFQNNGVVDDSQLPKDRFSAERLKGVDSTLKIQPAKLEDSAVYLCASSLVAVSGNTIYFGEGSWLTVV.